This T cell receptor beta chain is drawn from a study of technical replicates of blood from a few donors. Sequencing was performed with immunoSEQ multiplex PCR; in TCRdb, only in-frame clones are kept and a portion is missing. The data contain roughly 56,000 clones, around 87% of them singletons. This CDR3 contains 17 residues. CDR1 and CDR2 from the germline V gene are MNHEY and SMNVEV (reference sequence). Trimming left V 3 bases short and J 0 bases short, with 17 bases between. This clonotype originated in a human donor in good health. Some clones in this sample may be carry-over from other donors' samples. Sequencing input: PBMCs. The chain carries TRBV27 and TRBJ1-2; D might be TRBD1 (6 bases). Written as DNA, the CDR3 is TGTGCCAGCAGTTTGTCGCCCCTCAGGGGAACTAACTATGGCTACACCTTC. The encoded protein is CASSLSPLRGTNYGYTF.